These 16 T cell receptor beta chains share one sample of origin, sequenced in a study of cytomegalovirus exposure and HLA in healthy donors. PCR amplification relied on 60 Vbeta primers (plus 13 Jbeta primers). Profiling relied on immunoSEQ multiplex PCR, and the TCRdb table lists in-frame clones only, not all of them. The sample lists roughly 100,000 clones, about 80% occurring once. The sample consisted of PBMCs. The receptor set was obtained from a middle-aged man in good health and CMV-seronegative.

This clone was recorded a few times. This sequence joins TRBV27 and TRBJ1-2, with 7 bases matching TRBD1. Germline-derived CDR1 and CDR2 are MNHEY and SMNVEV (reference sequence). This CDR3 is built from 16 residues. The trim removed 2 bases at V and 4 bases at J, leaving 10 bases unmatched. This CDR3 reads CASSLGAPGQLYGYTF. CDR3 nucleotide sequence: TGTGCCAGCAGTTTAGGGGCCCCGGGACAGCTCTATGGCTACACCTTC.

This chain connects TRBV10-3 to TRBJ1-1; 9 nucleotides agree with TRBD1. V shed 11 bases and J 4 bases; nucleotides not matched to a gene: 8. CDR1 and CDR2 (germline): ENHRY, SYGVKD. This CDR3 region has 13 residues. The CDR3 loop reads CAVDRGSGTEAFF. The CDR3 nucleotides are TGTGCCGTCGACAGGGGGTCGGGCACTGAAGCTTTCTTT.

With respect to this clone: A junction boundary mismatches the germline segment, possibly from a read error. DNA of the CDR3: TGTTCCAGCAGCTTGGAGAGACTTAACTATGGCTACACCTTC. It encodes CSSSLERLNYGYTF. This chain joins TRBV7-9 and TRBJ1-2; D uncertain. The CDR3 consists of 14 residues. CDR1 and CDR2 from the germline V gene are SEHNR and FQNEAQ (reference sequence).

The V gene is TRBV5-1, the J gene TRBJ2-5; TRBD2 matches 11 bases. Germline CDR1 reads SGHRS; CDR2 reads YFSETQ. The CDR3 has 16 residues. V was clipped by 6 bases and J by 2 bases; unmatched bases: 9. CDR3 nucleotides: TGCGCCAGCACCACCTCCGGGACTAGCGGTCAAGAGACCCAGTACTTC. As protein: CASTTSGTSGQETQYF.

J is TRBJ2-7 and V is TRBV7-2, with 8 bases lining up with TRBD1. Germline CDR1 is SGHTA and CDR2 is FQGNSA. This CDR3 has 12 residues. V shed 4 bases, J shed 5 bases, and the junction held 1 base outside the gene matches. CDR3 DNA sequence: TGTGCCAGCAGCTCGACAGGGGACGAGCAGTACGTC. It is translated as CASSSTGDEQYV.

This clone was seen a single time. The chain recombines TRBV10-1 with TRBJ2-5, with 7 positions matching TRBD1. The trim removed 4 bases at V and 1 base at J, leaving 3 bases unmatched. CDR3 size: 14 residues. The V gene's germline CDR1 is WNHNN and CDR2 SYGVQD (reference sequence). This CDR3 reads CASSAGTAQETQYF. CDR3 sequence (DNA): TGCGCCAGCAGTGCCGGGACAGCCCAAGAGACCCAGTACTTC.

CDR3 region: CSGGSGQILAFF. The DNA for the CDR3 is TGTTCCGGCGGGAGTGGACAGATCCTAGCTTTCTTT. The V call is TRBV7-9, the J call TRBJ1-1; TRBD1 might be the D (6 bases). The CDR3 has 12 amino acids. Germline V CDR1 and CDR2: SEHNR, FQNEAQ (reference sequence).

The rearrangement links TRBV11-3 to TRBJ2-5; D possibly corresponds to TRBD2 (6 bases). The CDR3 totals 14 residues. Germline values: CDR1 SGHNT, CDR2 YENEEA. Trimming pared 5 bases from V and 7 bases from J, leaving 17 bases between. The CDR3 bases are TGTGCCAGCAGCCGGGACTTGGGGGATGTGACCCAGTACTTC. This codes for CASSRDLGDVTQYF.

The chain employs TRBV11-3 and TRBJ2-6, with a possible D match to TRBD1 (6 bases). V lost 1 base to trimming and J lost 0 bases, with 7 bases between them. The CDR3 sequence is 16 residues long. Germline CDR1 SGHNT, CDR2 YENEEA. The CDR3 spells CASSLGGLSGANVLTF. CDR3 DNA: TGTGCCAGCAGCTTAGGGGGGCTCTCTGGGGCCAACGTCCTGACTTTC.

CDR3 DNA: TGCGCCAGCAGCTTGGACGCGGGGGGGACCACAGATACGCAGTATTTT. Amino acids: CASSLDAGGTTDTQYF. The chain is built from TRBV5-1 and TRBJ2-3; 9 nucleotides align to TRBD2. The CDR3 has 16 residues. Per the germline V gene, CDR1 is SGHRS and CDR2 is YFSETQ. Trimming at V came to 0 bases and at J to 2 bases, leaving 4 bases not matched to a gene. The full variable domain, in which reference TRBV5-1 and TRBJ2-3 provide the parts outside the CDR3, is KAGVTQTPRYLIKTRGQQVTLSCSPISGHRSVSWYQQTPGQGLQFLFEYFSETQRNKGNFPGRFSGRQFSNSRSEMNVSTLELGDSALYLCASSLDAGGTTDTQYFGPGTRLTVL.

V gene TRBV1 combines with J gene TRBJ2-3; the table's D call, TRBD2, has no DNA check behind it. TRBV1 is a listed pseudogene. The CDR3 is made up of 16 amino acids. CDR3: CTSSTLAGDCTDTQYF. In DNA form, the CDR3 reads TGCACCAGCAGCACACTGGCGGGGGATTGCACAGATACGCAGTATTTT.

This clone was recorded only once. This rearrangement joins TRBV10-2 to TRBJ2-5, with D possibly TRBD2 on 6 matching bases. Trimming cost V 3 bases and J 4 bases, with 9 bases left between them. CDR1 WSHSY and CDR2 SAAADI come from the germline V gene. The CDR3 is 13 amino acids. CDR3 residues: CASSDMGGETQYF. CDR3 in DNA: TGCGCCAGCAGTGATATGGGGGGAGAGACCCAGTACTTC.

The V gene is TRBV14, the J gene TRBJ2-2; 10 bases map to TRBD2. Unmatched junction bases numbered 6, after V lost 6 bases and J lost 5 bases. Germline CDR1 reads SGHDN; CDR2 reads FVKESK. The CDR3 totals 15 residues. The CDR3 DNA follows: TGTGCCAGCAGTTACGGACTAGCGGTTACCGGGGAGCTGTTTTTT. This codes for CASSYGLAVTGELFF. Combining the CDR3 with reference TRBV14 and TRBJ2-2 gives the whole variable domain EAGVTQFPSHSVIEKGQTVTLRCDPISGHDNLYWYRRVMGKEIKFLLHFVKESKQDESGMPNNRFLAERTGGTYSTLKVQPAELEDSGVYFCASSYGLAVTGELFFGEGSRLTVL.

This chain links TRBV11-2 with TRBJ2-5; the D is unclear. This CDR3 comprises 13 residues. With 4 bases removed from V and 0 bases from J, the gap between germline ends came to 6 bases. The germline CDR1 and CDR2 sequences are SGHAT and FQNNGV. Here the CDR3 reads CASSSQYQETQYF. DNA for the CDR3: TGTGCCAGCAGCTCTCAGTACCAAGAGACCCAGTACTTC.

Details on this clone: Germline is not matched at one junction end, which may reflect a read error. The V call is TRBV10-1, the J call TRBJ1-1, with TRBD1 identical over 7 bases. CDR3 size: 14 residues. Germline CDR1 reads WNHNN; CDR2 reads SYGVQD (reference sequence). The CDR3 DNA follows: TGCGCCAGCAGTTCTGGGACAGCGAACACTGAGGCTTTCTTT. It is translated as CASSSGTANTEAFF.

The chain is built from TRBV19 and TRBJ1-5, with D possibly TRBD1 on 5 matching bases. Germline-derived CDR1 and CDR2 are LNHDA and SQIVND (reference sequence). The CDR3 runs 13 residues. V lost 6 bases and J 4 bases, leaving 10 bases between the germline ends. The CDR3 DNA is TGTGCCAGTAGCTTGACAGCGAATCAGCCCCAGCATTTT. Translated, it gives CASSLTANQPQHF. Full variable domain (remainder filled in from reference TRBV19 and TRBJ1-5): DGGITQSPKYLFRKEGQNVTLSCEQNLNHDAMYWYRQDPGQGLRLIYYSQIVNDFQKGDIAEGYSVSREKKESFPLTVTSAQKNPTAFYLCASSLTANQPQHFGDGTRLSIL.